These 32 T cell receptor beta chains originate from one sample sequenced in a study of human T cells and chemical hapten exposure. One entry per CDR3 protein, called by TCRdb with MiXCR from the RACE reads. The sample holds approximately 52,000 distinct CDR3 sequences, 9.4% seen once. Noted time point: pre-sensitization, week 0. Documented treatment: therapeutic diphenylcyclopropenone sensitization with weekly scalp DPC. The sample consisted of whole blood, taken in connection with sensitization to the hapten diphenylcyclopropenone (DPC). All receptors come from a woman in her thirties or forties with alopecia areata. Some clones in this sample may be carry-over from other donors' samples.

This chain links TRBV11-1 with TRBJ2-5, with TRBD2 identical over 9 bases. CDR3 length: 14 amino acids. Germline CDR1 reads SGHAT; CDR2 reads FQDESV (reference sequence). The V segment lost 2 bases and the J segment 3 bases; nucleotides outside the gene matches: 1. The DNA of the CDR3 is TGTGCCAGCAGCTTAAGACTAGCGGAAGAGACCCAGTACTTC. It specifies CASSLRLAEETQYF.

This clonotype was detected ten times or more. The chain combines TRBV7-7 with TRBJ2-1; TRBD2 matches at 10 bases. The junction had 8 bases not matched to a gene; V was cut back by 5 bases and J by 7 bases. The CDR3 contains 15 residues. CDR1 is SSHAT, CDR2 FNYEAQ, per germline (reference sequence). CDR3 DNA: TGTGCCAGCAGCCCGACCGGGACTAGCGTAAATGAGCAGTTCTTC. It codes for CASSPTGTSVNEQFF.

On this clonotype itself: The junction differs from germline at one of its ends, possibly a read error. The CDR3, as DNA: TGTGTCAGCAGCCAAATAGACACCGGGGAGCTGTTTTTT. Translated: CVSSQIDTGELFF. The chain uses TRBV3-1 and TRBJ2-2; D is unresolved. Germline lookup yields CDR1 LGHDT and CDR2 YNNKEL (reference sequence). This CDR3 has 13 residues. The complete variable domain, with remaining parts taken from reference TRBV3-1 and TRBJ2-2, reads DTAVSQTPKYLVTQMGNDKSIKCEQNLGHDTMYWYKQDSKKFLKIMFSYNNKELIINETVPNRFSPKSPDKAHLNLHINSLELGDSAVYFCVSSQIDTGELFFGEGSRLTVL.

There are many counts of this clonotype. This chain links TRBV29-1 with TRBJ2-2, with 7 nucleotides matching TRBD1. This CDR3 is 13 amino acids long. Germline V CDR1 and CDR2: SQVTM, ANQGSEA. V shed 6 bases, J shed 0 bases, and the junction held 1 base outside the gene matches. CDR3 DNA sequence: TGCAGCGTGGACAGGTCGAACACCGGGGAGCTGTTTTTT. The encoded protein is CSVDRSNTGELFF.

This clonotype was counted at least ten times. J is TRBJ1-1 and V is TRBV20-1, with unresolved D. The V gene lost 4 bases and the J gene lost 6 bases, with 15 bases spanning the gap. Germline lookup yields CDR1 DFQATT and CDR2 SNEGSKA (reference sequence). This CDR3 has 13 amino acids. CDR3 loop: CSATSYTGAEAFF. Written as DNA, the CDR3 is TGCAGTGCTACCTCTTATACGGGCGCTGAAGCTTTCTTT.

The table lists this clonotype with a few counts. V and J are TRBV5-1 and TRBJ2-3, with D unresolved. The ends were cut back, 1 base at V and 2 bases at J, with 11 bases in the middle. The CDR3 is 15 amino acids. From germline, CDR1 is SGHRS and CDR2 YFSETQ. CDR3 region: CASSLWPQPTDTQYF. The CDR3 DNA follows: TGCGCCAGCAGCTTGTGGCCGCAGCCCACAGATACGCAGTATTTT.

The V call is TRBV28, the J call TRBJ2-3; D is ambiguous. Trimming took 11 bases from V and 0 from J, leaving 6 bases between them. From germline, CDR1 is MDHEN and CDR2 SYDVKM. The CDR3 runs 11 residues. The CDR3, as DNA: TGTGCCTGTGTTAGCACAGATACGCAGTATTTT. Protein product: CACVSTDTQYF.

In its sample, this clonotype was seen a few times. The chain combines TRBV7-6 with TRBJ1-3; D is ambiguous. The V end was cut by 1 base, the J end by 3 bases, with 7 bases between. The V gene's germline CDR1 is SGHVS and CDR2 FNYEAQ. The CDR3 loop spans 14 amino acids. The DNA for the CDR3 is TGTGCCAGCAGCTTAGATTACAGTGGAAACACCATATATTTT. This codes for CASSLDYSGNTIYF.

This clonotype appeared a few times. The gene calls are TRBV9 and TRBJ1-6; 9 nucleotides line up with TRBD1. Unmatched junction bases numbered 1, after V lost 2 bases and J lost 7 bases. The CDR3 runs to 14 residues. Germline loops: CDR1 SGDLS, CDR2 YYNGEE. In DNA form, the CDR3 reads TGTGCCAGCAGCGTCGGACAGGGGAATTCACCCCTCCACTTT. Translated, it gives CASSVGQGNSPLHF.

Many counts were recorded for this clonotype. This chain links TRBV7-2 with TRBJ1-5, with 9 bases that match TRBD1. CDR3 size: 14 residues. Germline V gives CDR1 SGHTA, CDR2 FQGNSA. The ends lost 5 bases at V and 7 bases at J; junction bases unmatched: 6. The CDR3 region is CASSPGQGRQPQHF. CDR3 DNA sequence: TGTGCCAGCAGCCCGGGACAGGGTAGACAGCCCCAGCATTTT.

This clonotype was observed a handful of times. This sequence joins TRBV12-3 or TRBV12-4 and TRBJ2-3, with TRBD2 matching 9 bases. The ends lost 1 base at V and 4 bases at J; junction bases unmatched: 6. The CDR3 loop spans 16 amino acids. The CDR3 loop is CASSLGPSGEPDTQYF. In DNA, the CDR3 is TGTGCCAGCAGTTTAGGTCCTAGCGGGGAGCCAGATACGCAGTATTTT.

The sample holds many counts of this clonotype. V and J are TRBV7-9 and TRBJ2-2; maybe TRBD2 (5 bases). CDR3 length: 15 amino acids. Germline V gene sequence: CDR1 SEHNR, CDR2 FQNEAQ (reference sequence). Trimming removed 3 bases at V and 4 bases at J, with 12 bases between. CDR3 sequence: CASSFNKRFTGELFF. In DNA form, the CDR3 reads TGTGCCAGCAGCTTCAATAAGCGGTTCACCGGGGAGCTGTTTTTT.

This clonotype came up many times. V usage is TRBV30 and J usage is TRBJ2-7, with D unclear. The CDR3 is 14 residues long. V lost 1 base and J lost 5, with 15 bases in between. Germline V CDR1 and CDR2: GTSNPN, SVGIG (reference sequence). CDR3 nucleotide sequence: TGTGCCTGGAGTGCTGGGGTAGGTTTGGACGAGCAGTACTTC. Its protein is CAWSAGVGLDEQYF.

J is TRBJ2-2 and V is TRBV5-1; D is perhaps TRBD1 or TRBD2 (5 bases each). V was clipped by 4 bases and J by 4 bases, with 11 bases between them. In germline, CDR1 is SGHRS, CDR2 YFSETQ. The CDR3 has 14 amino acids. The CDR3 loop is CASSTGRLTGELFF. CDR3 coding DNA: TGCGCCAGCAGCACGGGACGGCTCACCGGGGAGCTGTTTTTT.

The chain is built from TRBV7-2 and TRBJ1-4; 7 positions match TRBD1. The CDR3 loop spans 17 amino acids. Germline CDR1 reads SGHTA; CDR2 reads FQGNSA. Unmatched junction bases numbered 9, after V lost 5 bases and J lost 0 bases. CDR3 sequence reads: CASSPEGALATNEKLFF. DNA for the CDR3: TGTGCCAGCAGCCCAGAGGGGGCCTTGGCAACTAATGAAAAACTGTTTTTT.

The rearrangement links TRBV6-6 to TRBJ1-3; D may be TRBD1 (5 bases). Germline values: CDR1 MNHNY, CDR2 SVGAGI (reference sequence). Trimming took off 6 bases at V and 0 bases at J, with 15 bases between the two ends. The CDR3 runs 16 residues. The CDR3 DNA follows: TGTGCCAGCAGATCGAACGGAGGGACCTCTGGAAACACCATATATTTT. This codes for CASRSNGGTSGNTIYF.

This clonotype was seen a handful of times. The chain has TRBV29-1 and TRBJ2-5; 8 positions match TRBD2. V lost 7 bases to trimming and J lost 5 bases; unmatched junction nucleotides: 6. This CDR3 has 12 amino acids. Germline V lookup: CDR1 SQVTM, CDR2 ANQGSEA. Here the CDR3 reads CSAGGGAETQYF. The CDR3 DNA sequence: TGCAGCGCCGGGGGGGGCGCCGAGACCCAGTACTTC.

This clonotype turned up a few times. The chain links TRBV2 to TRBJ1-1; the D gene is possibly TRBD1 (5 bases). The ends were cut back, 7 bases at V and 2 bases at J, with 11 bases in the middle. Germline CDR1 and CDR2: SNHLY and FYNNEI. The CDR3 contains 13 residues. The CDR3 DNA sequence: TGTGCCAGCACTCTAGACAGTAACACTGAAGCTTTCTTT. It translates to CASTLDSNTEAFF.

The rearrangement joins TRBV4-2 to TRBJ1-6, with 11 bases aligning to TRBD1. Germline CDR1 and CDR2: LGHNA and YNFKEQ. CDR3 length: 20 residues. V lost 3 bases, J lost 0 bases, and 10 bases stayed unmatched. CDR3 sequence reads: CASSQDGTGGHSSYNSPLHF. The CDR3 DNA reads as TGTGCCAGCAGCCAGGATGGGACAGGGGGACATAGCTCCTATAATTCACCCCTCCACTTT.

This clonotype was recorded many times. The chain joins TRBV30 to TRBJ2-5, with a possible D match to TRBD2 (5 bases). CDR1 is GTSNPN, CDR2 SVGIG, per germline (reference sequence). Trimming cost V 2 bases and J 2 bases, with 9 bases left between them. The CDR3 consists of 13 residues. The CDR3 sequence is CAWSRTLQETQYF. In DNA, the CDR3 is TGTGCCTGGAGTCGGACTCTACAAGAGACCCAGTACTTC. The whole variable domain, filled in from reference TRBV30 and TRBJ2-5, reads SQTIHQWPATLVQPVGSPLSLECTVEGTSNPNLYWYRQAAGRGLQLLFYSVGIGQISSEVPQNLSASRPQDRQFILSSKKLLLSDSGFYLCAWSRTLQETQYFGPGTRLLVL.

Many counts were recorded for this clonotype. The gene calls are TRBV21-1 and TRBJ1-1; the table calls TRBD1, which could not be checked here. TRBV21-1 is a recognized pseudogene. The CDR3 is made up of 16 amino acids. The DNA of the CDR3 is TGTGCCAGCAGCACACGCCGGGACAGAATGAACACTGAAGCTTTCTTT. Its protein product is CASSTRRDRMNTEAFF.

This clonotype was seen a handful of times. The V gene is TRBV7-8, the J gene TRBJ1-1; the match to TRBD1 covers 8 bases. The CDR3 sequence is 15 residues long. The germline gives CDR1 SGHVS, CDR2 FQNEAQ. The trim removed 0 bases at V and 6 bases at J, leaving 6 bases unmatched. The CDR3 here is CASSLATGARPEAFF. CDR3 coding DNA: TGTGCCAGCAGCTTAGCGACAGGGGCCAGACCTGAAGCTTTCTTT.

V usage is TRBV9 and J usage is TRBJ2-1, with D maybe TRBD2 (7 bases). V shed 3 bases and J shed 9 bases, with 19 bases lying between them. The CDR3 has 15 amino acids. CDR1 is SGDLS, CDR2 YYNGEE, per germline. The CDR3 loop reads CASSAGGPRSFEQFF. CDR3 coding DNA: TGTGCCAGCAGCGCCGGGGGGCCCCGGAGTTTTGAGCAGTTCTTC.

There are many counts of this clonotype. V usage is TRBV18 and J usage is TRBJ1-5; 8 bases align to TRBD1. V shed 3 bases, J shed 6 bases, and the junction held 7 bases outside the gene matches. The CDR3 sequence is 15 residues long. Germline V gives CDR1 KGHSH, CDR2 LQKENI. Here the CDR3 DNA reads TGTGCCAGCTCACCGACAGGGGACTCTATTCAGCCCCAGCATTTT. Amino acid sequence: CASSPTGDSIQPQHF.

This clonotype was counted ten times or more. The chain is built from TRBV28 and TRBJ2-2; D possibly corresponds to TRBD2 (5 bases). Trimming took 4 bases from V and 7 from J, leaving 22 bases between them. This CDR3 contains 17 residues. Germline V gene lookup returns CDR1 MDHEN and CDR2 SYDVKM. The CDR3 spells CASSSTEKALGSGELFF. The CDR3 DNA reads TGTGCCAGCAGTTCGACCGAGAAGGCGTTAGGGAGCGGGGAGCTGTTTTTT.

The table lists this clonotype with a few counts. The rearrangement links TRBV18 to TRBJ2-2; D uncertain. Germline assignment: CDR1 KGHSH and CDR2 LQKENI. The germline V and J ends were trimmed by 1 base and 1 base, with 7 bases remaining between them. The CDR3 covers 15 residues. This chain's CDR3 is CASSPQQENTGELFF. Here the CDR3 DNA reads TGTGCCAGCTCACCACAACAAGAGAACACCGGGGAGCTGTTTTTT. The complete variable domain, with remaining parts taken from reference TRBV18 and TRBJ2-2, reads NAGVMQNPRHLVRRRGQEARLRCSPMKGHSHVYWYRQLPEEGLKFMVYLQKENIIDESGMPKERFSAEFPKEGPSILRIQQVVRGDSAAYFCASSPQQENTGELFFGEGSRLTVL.

The table lists this clonotype with many counts. The chain combines TRBV7-2 with TRBJ2-2; 11 positions match TRBD2. The CDR3 has 15 amino acids. Trimming took 5 bases from V and 13 from J; bases not matched to a gene: 12. The V gene's germline CDR1 is SGHTA and CDR2 FQGNSA. The CDR3: CASSLTSGGGGWLFF. CDR3 nucleotides: TGTGCCAGCAGCCTTACTAGCGGGGGAGGAGGTTGGCTGTTTTTT.

The V and J genes are TRBV20-1 and TRBJ1-1; D is uncertain. CDR3 length equals 12 residues. V lost 1 base, J lost 2 bases, and 5 bases lay in between. Germline lookup yields CDR1 DFQATT and CDR2 SNEGSKA (reference sequence). CDR3 residues: CSARGGNTEAFF. The DNA of the CDR3 is TGCAGTGCTAGAGGCGGTAACACTGAAGCTTTCTTT.

In its sample, this clonotype was seen a few times. The chain couples TRBV4-1 to TRBJ2-1, with 8 bases lining up with TRBD2. CDR1 is MGHRA, CDR2 YSYEKL, per germline. The CDR3 length is 15 residues. V dropped 4 bases and J dropped 9; count of bases not matched to a gene: 11. The CDR3 protein is CASSLTTSGVSEQFF. The CDR3 DNA reads TGCGCCAGCAGCCTAACAACTAGCGGAGTCAGTGAGCAGTTCTTC.

The table lists this clonotype with many counts. The chain joins TRBV4-2 to TRBJ2-4; D possibly matches TRBD1 or TRBD2 (7 bases each). The CDR3 sequence is 14 residues long. V was trimmed by 6 bases and J by 3 bases, leaving 12 bases between them. CDR1 is LGHNA and CDR2 is YNFKEQ in the germline V gene. CDR3 DNA sequence: TGTGCCAGCAGTACAGGGGAGGGCAAAAACATTCAGTACTTC. This gives the protein CASSTGEGKNIQYF.

This clonotype was detected ten times or more. The J gene is TRBJ2-1, the V gene TRBV27; TRBD2 agrees at 11 bases. Per the germline V gene, CDR1 is MNHEY and CDR2 is SMNVEV (reference sequence). The length of the CDR3 is 15 residues. V dropped 6 bases and J dropped 2; count of bases not matched to a gene: 3. CDR3 nucleotide sequence: TGTGCCAGCAGCAAGGGACTAGCGGCCTACAATGAGCAGTTCTTC. Amino acid sequence: CASSKGLAAYNEQFF.

This clonotype was seen repeatedly, ten times or more. This chain links TRBV7-8 with TRBJ1-2; D call uncertain. Trimming pared 6 bases from V and 4 bases from J, leaving 6 bases between. This CDR3 is 11 amino acids long. Per germline, CDR1 SGHVS and CDR2 FQNEAQ. The CDR3 sequence: CASRGIYGYTF. CDR3 in DNA: TGTGCCAGCAGGGGGATCTATGGCTACACCTTC. The entire variable domain, with the rest obtained from reference TRBV7-8 and TRBJ1-2, is as follows: GAGVSQSPRYKVAKRGQDVALRCDPISGHVSLFWYQQALGQGPEFLTYFQNEAQLDKSGLPSDRFFAERPEGSVSTLKIQRTQQEDSAVYLCASRGIYGYTFGSGTRLTVV.